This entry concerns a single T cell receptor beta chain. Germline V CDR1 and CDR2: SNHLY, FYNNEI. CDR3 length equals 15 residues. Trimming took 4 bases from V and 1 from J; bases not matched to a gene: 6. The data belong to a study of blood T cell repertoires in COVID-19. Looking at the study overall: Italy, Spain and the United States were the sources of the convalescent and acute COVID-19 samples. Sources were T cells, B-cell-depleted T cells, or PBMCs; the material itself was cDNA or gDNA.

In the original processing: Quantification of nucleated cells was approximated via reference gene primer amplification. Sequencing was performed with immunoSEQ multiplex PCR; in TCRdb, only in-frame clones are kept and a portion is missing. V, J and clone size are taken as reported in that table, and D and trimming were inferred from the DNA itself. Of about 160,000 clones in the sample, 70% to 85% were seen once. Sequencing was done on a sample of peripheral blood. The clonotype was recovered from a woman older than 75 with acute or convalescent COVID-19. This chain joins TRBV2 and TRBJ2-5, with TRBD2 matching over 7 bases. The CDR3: CASSVLAGPQETQYF. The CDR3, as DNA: TGTGCCAGCAGTGTTTTAGCGGGCCCCCAAGAGACCCAGTACTTC.